This T cell receptor (beta chain) was found in a study of blood T cell repertoires in COVID-19. Only in-frame clones appear in the TCRdb table, and some are missing; sequencing was by immunoSEQ multiplex PCR. Seen here are about 230,000 clones, about nine tenths observed once, and the top ten hold approximately 10%. The CDR3 totals 13 residues. Trimming left V 3 bases short and J 5 bases short, with 7 bases between. This sequence was found in a middle-aged man with COVID-19, enrolled during active disease. V usage is TRBV12-3 or TRBV12-4 and J usage is TRBJ2-2; D is perhaps TRBD2 (5 bases). Sequenced: peripheral blood. This CDR3 is CASSFGRTGELFF. The CDR3 DNA sequence: TGTGCCAGCAGTTTTGGGAGAACCGGGGAGCTGTTTTTT.